This T cell receptor (beta chain) was captured in a study of graft-versus-host responses after intestinal transplantation. The wider study: The whole recipient group had anti-thymocyte globulin induction followed by tacrolimus and steroids for roughly three years.

Co-plating was performed using roughly 200,000 CFSE-labeled responder cells and roughly 200,000 irradiated, violet-dye-labeled stimulator cells. CDR1 SQVTM and CDR2 ANQGSEA come from the germline V gene. The ends lost 3 bases at V and 3 bases at J; junction bases unmatched: 2. This CDR3 region has 13 residues. Using immunoSEQ multiplex PCR, the repertoire was profiled, and TCRdb retains in-frame clones only, with some absent. The sample has about 14,000 clones, 30% to 40% seen once. The receptor's source is a human patient who received an intestinal transplant. The chain employs TRBV29-1 and TRBJ2-3; 8 bases agree with TRBD1. The material was alloreactive CD8+ T cells from a mixed lymphocyte reaction culture, obtained before intestinal transplant. Subset denoted: CFSE-low proliferating T cells sorted from roughly six-day pre-transplant mixed lymphocyte reaction (GvH or HvG direction). The CDR3 is CSVETGDTDTQYF. The CDR3 coding sequence is TGCAGCGTTGAGACAGGGGATACAGATACGCAGTATTTT.